This T cell receptor beta chain was identified in a study of OX40 agonist ivuxolimab in advanced cancers. Looking at the study overall: The dose-escalation cohort had hepatocellular carcinoma, melanoma, renal cell or head and neck cancer.

Only in-frame clones appear in the TCRdb table, and some are missing; sequencing was by immunoSEQ multiplex PCR. Seen here are roughly 35,000 clones, about 88% observed once, and the top ten hold about 4.2%. The CDR3 length is 18 residues. V was pared by 4 bases and J by 0 bases, with 16 bases between. CDR1 and CDR2 (germline): MDHEN, SYDVKM. The J gene is TRBJ1-6, the V gene TRBV28; D unresolved. This clonotype was sampled from an adult with an advanced solid tumor such as melanoma, head and neck, liver or kidney cancer. Specimen: CD4+ or CD8+ T cells sorted from blood, collected in a trial of the OX40 agonist ivuxolimab. This CDR3 reads CASSSYLGRSSYNSPLHF. The CDR3, as DNA: TGTGCCAGCAGTTCCTACCTGGGGAGAAGCTCCTATAATTCACCCCTCCACTTT.